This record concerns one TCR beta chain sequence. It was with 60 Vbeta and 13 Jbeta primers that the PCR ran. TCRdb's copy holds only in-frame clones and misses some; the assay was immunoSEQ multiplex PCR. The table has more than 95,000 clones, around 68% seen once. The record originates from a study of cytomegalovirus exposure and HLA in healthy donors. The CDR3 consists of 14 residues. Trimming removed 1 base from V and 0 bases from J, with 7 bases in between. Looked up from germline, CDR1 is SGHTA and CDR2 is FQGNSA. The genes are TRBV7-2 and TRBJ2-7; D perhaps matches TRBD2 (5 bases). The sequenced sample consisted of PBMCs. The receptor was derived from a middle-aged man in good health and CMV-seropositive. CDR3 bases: TGTGCCAGCAGCTTAGTAACTAGCTCCTACGAGCAGTACTTC. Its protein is CASSLVTSSYEQYF.